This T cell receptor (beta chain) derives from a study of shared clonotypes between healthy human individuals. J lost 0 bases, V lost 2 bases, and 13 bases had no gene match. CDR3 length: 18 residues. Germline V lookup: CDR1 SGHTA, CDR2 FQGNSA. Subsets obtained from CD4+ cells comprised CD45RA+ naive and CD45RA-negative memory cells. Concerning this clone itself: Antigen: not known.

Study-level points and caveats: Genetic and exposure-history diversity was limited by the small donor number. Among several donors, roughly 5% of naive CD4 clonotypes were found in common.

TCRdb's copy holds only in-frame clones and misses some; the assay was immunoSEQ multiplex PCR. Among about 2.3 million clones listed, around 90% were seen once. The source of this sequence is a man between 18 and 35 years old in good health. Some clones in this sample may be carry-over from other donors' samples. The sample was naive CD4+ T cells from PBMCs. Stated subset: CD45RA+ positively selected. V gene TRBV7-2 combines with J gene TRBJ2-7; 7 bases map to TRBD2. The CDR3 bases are TGTGCCAGCAGCTTATCTCTCGGGCTAGCGGCTAACTCCTACGAGCAGTACTTC. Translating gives CASSLSLGLAANSYEQYF.